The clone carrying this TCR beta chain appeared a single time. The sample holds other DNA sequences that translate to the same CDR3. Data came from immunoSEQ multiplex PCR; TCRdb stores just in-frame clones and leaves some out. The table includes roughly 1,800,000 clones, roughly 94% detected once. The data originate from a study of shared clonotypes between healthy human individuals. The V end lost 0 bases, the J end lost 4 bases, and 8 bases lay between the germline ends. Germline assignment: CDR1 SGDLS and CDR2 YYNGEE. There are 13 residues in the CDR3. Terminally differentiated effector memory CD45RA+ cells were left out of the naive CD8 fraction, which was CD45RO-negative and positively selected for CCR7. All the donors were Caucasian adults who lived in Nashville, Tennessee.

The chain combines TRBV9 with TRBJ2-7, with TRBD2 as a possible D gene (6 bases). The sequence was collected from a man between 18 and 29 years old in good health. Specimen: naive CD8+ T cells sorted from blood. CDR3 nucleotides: TGTGCCAGCAGCGTAGGGACTACTTACGAGCAGTACTTC. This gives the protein CASSVGTTYEQYF.